The rows below give T cell receptor beta chains drawn from one sample of a study of blood T cell repertoires in COVID-19. Profiling relied on immunoSEQ multiplex PCR, and the TCRdb table lists in-frame clones only, not all of them. Here the sample spans some 240,000 clones, about four fifths being singletons. Sequencing used PBMCs or T cells enriched from blood (not recorded which). These receptors came from a man aged 50 to 60 who had recovered from COVID-19. Both conserved end residues are part of each CDR3. The D gene is left open where the match is weak. Clone size is given for some rows only: seen once, a few or many times, or a class if the clone is expanded.

CDR3 | DNA | J | size | V | D
CASSEGLGEKLFF | TGTGCCAGCAGCGAGGGACTGGGAGAAAAACTGTTTTTT | TRBJ1-4 | NA | TRBV5-6 | NA
CASSAPLRTEAFF | TGTGCCAGCAGCGCCCCTCTGAGGACTGAAGCTTTCTTT | TRBJ1-1 | NA | TRBV9 | NA
CASSPEGAGYEQYF | TGTGCCAGCTCACCAGAGGGGGCCGGGTACGAGCAGTACTTC | TRBJ2-7 | few | TRBV18 | TRBD1
CATSRHPDGLARDLQHF | TGTGCCACCAGCAGACATCCTGACGGTCTGGCCCGGGATCTCCAGCATTTT | TRBJ1-5 | NA | TRBV15 | NA
CASRFDTRSYEQYF | TGTGCCAGCAGGTTCGACACCCGAAGTTACGAGCAGTACTTC | TRBJ2-7 | NA | TRBV11-2 | NA
CASSSRTGAQPQHF | TGTGCCAGCAGTTCACGGACAGGGGCTCAGCCCCAGCATTTT | TRBJ1-5 | NA | TRBV27 | TRBD1
CAISVGRADQPQHF | TGTGCCATCAGTGTCGGCAGGGCGGATCAGCCCCAGCATTTT | TRBJ1-5 | NA | TRBV10-3 | NA
CASSRWGLADYGYTF | TGTGCCAGCAGCCGGTGGGGGCTCGCTGACTATGGCTACACCTTC | TRBJ1-2 | NA | TRBV3-1/TRBV3-2 | NA
CASSLTVTSYEQYF | TGTGCCAGCAGCTTGACAGTAACTTCCTACGAGCAGTACTTC | TRBJ2-7 | NA | TRBV11-2 | NA
CASSLTGVSYNEQFF | TGCGCCAGCAGCCTGACTGGAGTCTCCTACAATGAGCAGTTCTTC | TRBJ2-1 | NA | TRBV5-1 | NA
CASSKGQGASEQYF | TGTGCCAGTAGCAAAGGACAGGGGGCTAGCGAGCAGTACTTC | TRBJ2-7 | NA | TRBV19 | TRBD1
CASSQVGTGAGNTIYF | TGTGCCAGCAGCCAAGTCGGGACAGGGGCTGGAAACACCATATATTTT | TRBJ1-3 | NA | TRBV3-1/TRBV3-2 | TRBD1
CASSEETGDRNTIYF | TGTGCCAGCAGTGAAGAGACCGGGGACAGAAACACCATATATTTT | TRBJ1-3 | NA | TRBV2 | NA
CASRARGQRTNTEAFF | TGTGCCAGCCGAGCCAGGGGGCAGAGAACGAACACTGAAGCTTTCTTT | TRBJ1-1 | few | TRBV2 | TRBD1
CASSLALGVGGVYGYTF | TGCGCCAGCAGCTTGGCCCTAGGTGTGGGAGGGGTCTATGGCTACACCTTC | TRBJ1-2 | NA | TRBV5-1 | NA
CASSIGGTLKPQHF | TGTGCCAGTAGTATCGGGGGGACCCTCAAGCCCCAGCATTTT | TRBJ1-5 | once | TRBV19 | NA
CSGGTGEAQQYF | TGCAGCGGGGGGACAGGGGAAGCTCAGCAGTACTTC | TRBJ2-7 | once | TRBV29-1 | TRBD1
CASKPDRARTYEQYF | TGTGCCAGCAAGCCGGACAGGGCGAGGACCTACGAGCAGTACTTC | TRBJ2-7 | NA | TRBV2 | TRBD1
CASRLYGSTNTEAFF | TGTGCCAGCAGGCTTTACGGGAGTACGAACACTGAAGCTTTCTTT | TRBJ1-1 | NA | TRBV5-8 | NA
CASSEVWGEVPEAFF | TGTGCCAGCAGTGAGGTTTGGGGGGAAGTCCCTGAAGCTTTCTTT | TRBJ1-1 | NA | TRBV2 | NA
CSVDRGDTQYF | TGCAGCGTTGATCGGGGGGATACGCAGTATTTT | TRBJ2-3 | NA | TRBV29-1 | NA
CASRGTGSEAFF | TGTGCCAGCAGGGGGACAGGGTCTGAAGCTTTCTTT | TRBJ1-1 | NA | TRBV6-4 | TRBD1
CASSLTPPLASSYEQYF | TGTGCCAGCAGCTTAACACCACCCTTGGCTAGCTCCTACGAGCAGTACTTC | TRBJ2-7 | NA | TRBV7-2 | NA
CASSYGQNYGYTF | TGTGCCAGCAGTTACGGGCAGAACTATGGCTACACCTTC | TRBJ1-2 | NA | TRBV6-5 | NA
CASSWTSGPILFDEQFF | TGCGCCAGCAGCTGGACTAGCGGACCGATCTTGTTCGATGAGCAGTTCTTC | TRBJ2-1 | NA | TRBV5-1 | TRBD2
CSVGGLGTEAFF | TGCAGCGTTGGGGGGCTCGGCACTGAAGCTTTCTTT | TRBJ1-1 | NA | TRBV29-1 | NA
CASRVEEYTEAFF | TGTGCCAGCAGAGTGGAGGAATACACTGAAGCTTTCTTT | TRBJ1-1 | NA | TRBV27 | NA
CASSEDRPQETQYF | TGCGCCAGCAGCGAGGACAGGCCACAAGAGACCCAGTACTTC | TRBJ2-5 | NA | TRBV10-1 | TRBD1
CASSFSSGSYNEQFF | TGTGCCAGCAGTTTTAGTAGCGGATCCTACAATGAGCAGTTCTTC | TRBJ2-1 | NA | TRBV27 | NA
CASSPGAGLVTDTQYF | TGTGCCAGCTCACCGGGAGCGGGTCTGGTAACAGATACGCAGTATTTT | TRBJ2-3 | NA | TRBV18 | NA
CAWSGPLKETQYF | TGTGCCTGGAGTGGGCCCTTGAAGGAGACCCAGTACTTC | TRBJ2-5 | NA | TRBV30 | NA
CASSKGARSGYTF | TGTGCCAGCAGTAAAGGGGCGCGCAGTGGCTACACCTTC | TRBJ1-2 | NA | TRBV2 | NA
CAWQGFTEAFF | TGTGCCTGGCAGGGGTTCACTGAAGCTTTCTTT | TRBJ1-1 | few | TRBV30 | NA
CASSPGQGTDYGYTF | TGTGCCAGCTCACCAGGACAGGGGACTGACTATGGCTACACCTTC | TRBJ1-2 | NA | TRBV18 | TRBD1
CATSRESAPGAEQYF | TGTGCCACCAGCAGAGAGAGCGCCCCAGGGGCCGAGCAGTACTTC | TRBJ2-7 | NA | TRBV15 | NA
CASTGTQYF | TGTGCCAGCACGGGGACCCAGTACTTC | TRBJ2-5 | once | TRBV27 | NA
CASSFGLAGVRNEQFF | TGCGCCAGCAGCTTCGGACTAGCGGGGGTAAGGAATGAGCAGTTCTTC | TRBJ2-1 | NA | TRBV5-1 | TRBD2
CASSEAGHAYANTGELFF | TGCGCCAGCAGCGAAGCGGGACACGCGTACGCGAACACCGGGGAGCTGTTTTTT | TRBJ2-2 | NA | TRBV4-3 | NA
CASSGSGSTDTQYF | TGTGCCAGCAGTGGGAGCGGGAGCACAGATACGCAGTATTTT | TRBJ2-3 | NA | TRBV28 | NA
CAWSVHPPRGEAFF | TGTGCCTGGAGTGTTCATCCTCCTCGGGGTGAAGCTTTCTTT | TRBJ1-1 | NA | TRBV30 | NA
CASSPMASSYNEQFF | TGTGCCAGCTCACCAATGGCTAGCTCCTACAATGAGCAGTTCTTC | TRBJ2-1 | NA | TRBV18 | NA